One T cell receptor beta chain is described in this entry. No antigen is known for it. Clones were read by immunoSEQ multiplex PCR, and TCRdb kept only the in-frame ones, dropping some. This table has some 99,000 clones, roughly 84% appearing once. The data are from a study of T cell responses to AZD1222 COVID-19 vaccine. Study-wide findings and caveats: AZD1222 recipients seropositive at baseline numbered only six. White British ancestry dominated among donors, who included more females, and clonal diversity was possibly underestimated.

In germline, CDR1 is LGHDT, CDR2 YNNKEL (reference sequence). The V and J ends lost 4 bases and 0 bases respectively, with 7 bases between them. The CDR3 is 15 amino acids. Whether given at about 4 or about 12 weeks, second doses were pooled. The source is an adult who received the AZD1222 COVID-19 vaccine. The sequenced sample was peripheral blood, obtained 28 days after the second AZD1222 dose. The V and J genes are TRBV3-1 (or the pseudogene TRBV3-2) and TRBJ1-6, with D unresolved. The CDR3 region has the DNA TGTGCCAGCAGCCCCCAGAGCTCCTATAATTCACCCCTCCACTTT. It is translated as CASSPQSSYNSPLHF.